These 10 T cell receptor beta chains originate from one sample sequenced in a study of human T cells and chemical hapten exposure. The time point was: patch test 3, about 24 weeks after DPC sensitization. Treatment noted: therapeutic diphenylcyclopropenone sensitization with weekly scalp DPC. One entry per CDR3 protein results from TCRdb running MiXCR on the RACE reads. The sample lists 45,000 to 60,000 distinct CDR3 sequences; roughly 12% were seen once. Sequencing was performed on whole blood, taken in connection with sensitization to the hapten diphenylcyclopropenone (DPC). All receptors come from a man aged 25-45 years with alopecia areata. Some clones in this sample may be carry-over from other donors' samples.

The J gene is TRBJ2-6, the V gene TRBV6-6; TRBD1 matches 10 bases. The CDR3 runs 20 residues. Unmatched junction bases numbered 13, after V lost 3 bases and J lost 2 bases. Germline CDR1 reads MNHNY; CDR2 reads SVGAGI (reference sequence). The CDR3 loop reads CASSYLGRDRGSTGANVLTF. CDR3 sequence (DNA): TGTGCCAGCAGTTATCTAGGCCGGGACAGGGGTTCTACTGGGGCCAACGTCCTGACTTTC.

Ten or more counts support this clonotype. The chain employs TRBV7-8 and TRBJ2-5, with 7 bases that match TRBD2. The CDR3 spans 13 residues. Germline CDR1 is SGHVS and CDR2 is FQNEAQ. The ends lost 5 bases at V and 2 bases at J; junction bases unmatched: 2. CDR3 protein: CASSPAGQETQYF. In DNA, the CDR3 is TGTGCCAGCAGCCCAGCGGGACAAGAGACCCAGTACTTC. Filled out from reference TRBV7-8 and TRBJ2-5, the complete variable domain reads GAGVSQSPRYKVAKRGQDVALRCDPISGHVSLFWYQQALGQGPEFLTYFQNEAQLDKSGLPSDRFFAERPEGSVSTLKIQRTQQEDSAVYLCASSPAGQETQYFGPGTRLLVL.

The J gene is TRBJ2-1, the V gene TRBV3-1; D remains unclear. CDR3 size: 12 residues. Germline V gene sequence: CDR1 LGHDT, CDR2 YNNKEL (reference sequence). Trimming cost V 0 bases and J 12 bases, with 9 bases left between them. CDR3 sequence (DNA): TGTGCCAGCAGCCAAGAATCCGCGGCGCAGTTCTTC. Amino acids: CASSQESAAQFF.

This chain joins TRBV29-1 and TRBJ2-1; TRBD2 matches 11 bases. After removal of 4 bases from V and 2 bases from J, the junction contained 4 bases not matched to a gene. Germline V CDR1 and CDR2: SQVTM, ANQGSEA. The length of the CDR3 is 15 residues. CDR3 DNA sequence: TGCAGCGTTGTGGATAGCGGGGGGGCCTACAATGAGCAGTTCTTC. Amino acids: CSVVDSGGAYNEQFF.

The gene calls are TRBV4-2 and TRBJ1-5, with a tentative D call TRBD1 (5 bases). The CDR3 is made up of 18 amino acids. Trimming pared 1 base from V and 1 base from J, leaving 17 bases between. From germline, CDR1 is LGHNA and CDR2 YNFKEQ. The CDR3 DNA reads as TGTGCCAGCAGCCAAGGGGGCAGGAGGGAAGGCAGCAATCAGCCCCAGCATTTT. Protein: CASSQGGRREGSNQPQHF.

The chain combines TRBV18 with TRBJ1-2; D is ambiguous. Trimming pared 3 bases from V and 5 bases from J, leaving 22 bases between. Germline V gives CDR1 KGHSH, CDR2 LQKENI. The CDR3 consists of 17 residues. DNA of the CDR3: TGTGCCAGCTCACCCTCTGCAAATACCCGAAGGGATTATGGCTACACCTTC. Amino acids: CASSPSANTRRDYGYTF.

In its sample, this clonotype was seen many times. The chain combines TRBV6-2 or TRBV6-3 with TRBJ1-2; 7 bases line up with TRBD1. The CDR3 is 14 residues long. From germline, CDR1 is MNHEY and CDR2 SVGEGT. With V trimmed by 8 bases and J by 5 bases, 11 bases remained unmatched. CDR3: CASHKDRPEYGYTF. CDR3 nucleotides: TGTGCCAGCCATAAGGACAGGCCGGAGTATGGCTACACCTTC.

The CDR3 nucleotides are TGTGCCAGCAGCTTACTTAGACTCGGTTCGTCCTACGAGCAGTACTTC. Encoded protein: CASSLLRLGSSYEQYF. The chain joins TRBV7-9 to TRBJ2-7; no clear D gene. V was trimmed by 2 bases and J by 1 base, leaving 15 bases between them. CDR1 SEHNR and CDR2 FQNEAQ come from the germline V gene (reference sequence). The CDR3 covers 16 residues.

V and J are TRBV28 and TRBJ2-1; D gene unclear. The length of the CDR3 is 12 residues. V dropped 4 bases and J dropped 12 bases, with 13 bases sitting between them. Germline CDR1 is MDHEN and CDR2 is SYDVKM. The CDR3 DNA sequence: TGTGCCAGCAGTTCAACAGAGTCTGGGCAGTTCTTC. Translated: CASSSTESGQFF.

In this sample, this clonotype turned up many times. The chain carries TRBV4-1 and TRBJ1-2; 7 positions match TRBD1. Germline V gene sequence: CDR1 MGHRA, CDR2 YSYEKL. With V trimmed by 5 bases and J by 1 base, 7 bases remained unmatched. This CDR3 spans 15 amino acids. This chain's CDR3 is CASSSSTGVNYGYTF. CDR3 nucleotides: TGCGCCAGCAGCTCTTCTACAGGGGTTAACTATGGCTACACCTTC.